This is a list of T cell receptor beta chains from one sample in a study of glioma-infiltrating T cells after dendritic cell vaccination. Profiled with immunoSEQ multiplex PCR; TCRdb holds only in-frame clones, not every one. The sample lists tens of thousands of clones; about four fifths were seen once. This sample comprised blood, obtained before dendritic cell vaccination. The receptor source for this set is a human donor with glioblastoma. CDR3s include the opening cysteine and the closing phenylalanine or tryptophan. D genes are given only for firm matches. Only some rows state a clone size, as once, few, many or a class for expanded clones.

d_call j_call clone_size v_call cdr3_nt cdr3_aa
TRBD1 TRBJ2-3 few TRBV27 TGTGCCAGCAGTCCCCGCGCCCGGACAGGGGCGCTTGGAGATACGCAGTATTTT CASSPRARTGALGDTQYF
TRBD1 TRBJ1-5 - TRBV7-2 TGTGCCAGCAGCTTAGTCGGACAGGGACACCAGCCCCAGCATTTT CASSLVGQGHQPQHF
TRBD1 TRBJ2-7 - TRBV5-1 TGCGCCAGCAGCTTGGCCGGGACAGGGGCTCACGAGCAGTACTTC CASSLAGTGAHEQYF
- TRBJ2-1 - TRBV5-1 TGCGCCAGCAGCTTGCCAGGGCCGTACAATGAGCAGTTCTTC CASSLPGPYNEQFF
TRBD1 TRBJ2-3 - TRBV6-1 TGTGCCAGCAGTGGGACAGGATATATCGGGTTAGGTACGCAGTATTTT CASSGTGYIGLGTQYF
TRBD1 TRBJ1-2 - TRBV18 TGTGCCAGCTCACCGGACAGGGGGCTGTATGGCTACACCTTC CASSPDRGLYGYTF
- TRBJ1-5 - TRBV10-3 TGTGCCATCAGTCTGACTCCCAGCGGCGGAAGCAATCAGCCCCAGCATTTT CAISLTPSGGSNQPQHF
TRBD2 TRBJ2-1 many TRBV27 TGTGCCAGCGGAATGGCGGGAGGGTGGAATGAGCAGTTCTTC CASGMAGGWNEQFF
TRBD1 TRBJ2-2 - TRBV29-1 TGCAGCGTTGAGCTAGGGGGCAACACCGGGGAGCTGTTTTTT CSVELGGNTGELFF
- TRBJ2-3 - TRBV7-3 TGTGCCAGCAGCTTGGGGGGACAGAACACAGATACGCAGTATTTT CASSLGGQNTDTQYF
TRBD2 TRBJ2-5 - TRBV7-8 TGTGCCAGCAGCTTGGGGCTAGCGGGGGGCAGTAATCTGGAGACCCAGTACTTC CASSLGLAGGSNLETQYF
- TRBJ2-3 - TRBV7-2 TGTGCCAGCAGCTTAAGAGGGGGAGACACAGATACGCAGTATTTT CASSLRGGDTDTQYF
TRBD1 TRBJ1-4 - TRBV2 TGTGCCAGCAATACAGGGGGTGCAACTAATGAAAAACTGTTTTTT CASNTGGATNEKLFF
- TRBJ1-1 - TRBV5-8 TGTGCCAGCAGCCACCGGCAGGGAAGTACTGAAGCTTTCTTT CASSHRQGSTEAFF
- TRBJ2-7 - TRBV5-6 TGTGCCAGCAGCTTGTTTTCAACAGGGTCTCTTACCTACGAGCAGTACTTC CASSLFSTGSLTYEQYF
TRBD2 TRBJ2-1 - TRBV7-3 TGTGCCAGCAGCTCCTCAGGACTAGCGGGAACAAATGAGCAGTTCTTC CASSSSGLAGTNEQFF
- TRBJ1-1 - TRBV19 TGTGCCAGTACCCACCCGCGCGGGGGCAACACTGAAGCTTTCTTT CASTHPRGGNTEAFF
- TRBJ2-3 - TRBV10-3 TGTGCCATCAAGGACAGAGAGGATACGCAGTATTTT CAIKDREDTQYF
- TRBJ1-5 - TRBV4-1 TGCGCCAGCAGCCAAGAAGAGGTGGGGCGGCAGCCCCAGCATTTT CASSQEEVGRQPQHF
TRBD1 TRBJ1-6 few TRBV19 TGTGCCACCTCAACCGGGACAGGGAATTCACCCCTCCACTTT CATSTGTGNSPLHF
- TRBJ1-1 - TRBV2 TGTGCCAGCGTTCAGGCGAACACTGAAGCTTTCTTT CASVQANTEAFF
TRBD2 TRBJ2-3 - TRBV15 TGTGCCACCAGCAGAGTGGGACTAGCGGGAGGGCCACGAGATACGCAGTATTTT CATSRVGLAGGPRDTQYF
- TRBJ2-7 once TRBV10-3 TGTGCCATCGGAGGGGGGAGGGGCGTGGACGAGCAGTACTTC CAIGGGRGVDEQYF
TRBD1 TRBJ2-7 once TRBV5-4 TGTGCCAGCAGCTGGGACAGAACCCGCTACGAGCAGTACTTC CASSWDRTRYEQYF
- TRBJ2-5 - TRBV30 TGTGCCTGGAGTGTATCCTACCAAGAGACCCAGTACTTC CAWSVSYQETQYF
TRBD1 TRBJ1-1 - TRBV5-6 TGTGCCAGCAGCCCTAACAGGGGGCGCGGGAGGGCTGAAGCTTTCTTT CASSPNRGRGRAEAFF
TRBD2 TRBJ2-3 - TRBV7-8 TGTGCCAGCAGCTTAGGAGGTCGAGCGGGAGCCAACCCGATTCGAACGCAGTATTTT CASSLGGRAGANPIRTQYF
- TRBJ1-2 - TRBV6-1 TGTGCCAGCAGTGAAGACCCGCGGGATCGGGTCTATGGCTACACCTTC CASSEDPRDRVYGYTF
TRBD1 TRBJ1-3 few TRBV19 TGTGGCTCGGGACAGGGCTATGGAAACACCATATATTTT CGSGQGYGNTIYF
TRBD1 TRBJ1-2 - TRBV4-2 TGTGCCAGCAGCCAAGAAGGTTCTAGGACAGGCGGCCAATATGGCTACACCTTC CASSQEGSRTGGQYGYTF